These T cell receptor beta chains were read from a single sample in a study of cytomegalovirus exposure and HLA in healthy donors. The protocol was immunoSEQ multiplex PCR, while the TCRdb copy is restricted to in-frame clones and leaves out a portion. The table records 180,000 or so clones, 76% of them present only once. Specimen: PBMCs. Source of these receptors: a man aged 18 to 29 in good health and CMV-seronegative. CDR3s include the opening cysteine and the closing phenylalanine or tryptophan. The D gene is left open where the match is weak. Rows give clone size only sometimes, using once, few, many, or a class for an expanded clone.

CDR3aa,CDR3nt,j_gene,abundance,v_gene,d_gene
CASSSDRAYGYTF,TGTGCCAGCAGCTCGGACAGGGCCTATGGCTACACCTTC,TRBJ1-2,-,TRBV7-3,TRBD1
CASSPGQGAAGNTIYF,TGTGCCAGCTCACCCGGACAGGGGGCGGCTGGAAACACCATATATTTT,TRBJ1-3,few,TRBV18,TRBD1
CASLPPGTGGNGYTF,TGTGCCAGCCTCCCTCCAGGTACAGGGGGCAATGGCTACACCTTC,TRBJ1-2,-,TRBV7-8,TRBD1
CAWTLGGSSYEQYF,TGTGCCTGGACGCTGGGGGGTAGCTCCTACGAGCAGTACTTC,TRBJ2-7,few,TRBV30,-
CASSGQGRRSGEQYF,TGTGCCAGCAGCGGACAGGGAAGGAGGTCGGGCGAGCAGTACTTC,TRBJ2-7,-,TRBV9,TRBD1
CASSFLSTDTQYF,TGTGCCAGCAGCTTCCTCAGCACAGATACGCAGTATTTT,TRBJ2-3,once,TRBV13,-
CASSRLAVIHNEQFF,TGTGCCAGCAGCCGACTAGCGGTAATACACAATGAGCAGTTCTTC,TRBJ2-1,-,TRBV6-6,TRBD2
CASSSGQGANEQFF,TGCGCCAGCAGCTCGGGACAGGGCGCCAATGAGCAGTTCTTC,TRBJ2-1,once,TRBV5-1,TRBD1
CASSIYKDSERYTF,TGTGCCAGTAGTATATATAAGGACTCCGAACGCTACACCTTC,TRBJ1-2,-,TRBV19,-
CASSAPHRLDTEAFF,TGCGCCAGCAGCGCCCCCCATCGGTTGGACACTGAAGCTTTCTTT,TRBJ1-1,-,TRBV23-1,-
CASSTTGAGNTIYF,TGTGCCAGCAGCACGACAGGGGCTGGAAACACCATATATTTT,TRBJ1-3,-,TRBV6-4,TRBD1
CASSATGGPNTEAFF,TGTGCCAGCAGTGCCACAGGGGGACCGAACACTGAAGCTTTCTTT,TRBJ1-1,-,TRBV2,TRBD1
CASSYFPIGSYEQYF,TGTGCCAGCAGTTACTTCCCCATCGGCTCCTACGAGCAGTACTTC,TRBJ2-7,-,TRBV6-5,-
CASSPMQGVSSTDTQYF,TGTGCCAGCAGCCCCATGCAGGGGGTCTCTAGCACAGATACGCAGTATTTT,TRBJ2-3,-,TRBV28,TRBD1
CASSPEGDQPQHF,TGTGCCAGCAGCCCCGAGGGAGATCAGCCCCAGCATTTT,TRBJ1-5,-,TRBV7-9,-
CASSVRLSGGYTF,TGTGCCAGCAGCGTCCGACTTTCGGGTGGCTACACCTTC,TRBJ1-2,-,TRBV9,-
CASSLWRENTEAFF,TGTGCCAGCAGTTTATGGAGGGAGAACACTGAAGCTTTCTTT,TRBJ1-1,-,TRBV27,-
CASRLTVGDRGSSPLHF,TGTGCCAGCAGACTGACCGTCGGGGACAGGGGATCCTCACCCCTCCACTTT,TRBJ1-6,-,TRBV5-8,TRBD1
CASSVDIRDSYTDTQYF,TGTGCCAGCAGCGTAGACATCCGGGACTCTTACACAGATACGCAGTATTTT,TRBJ2-3,-,TRBV9,-
CASSTSGTGFYEQYF,TGTGCCAGCTCAACTTCCGGGACAGGGTTCTACGAGCAGTACTTC,TRBJ2-7,-,TRBV18,TRBD1
CASRGANTGELFF,TGTGCCAGCAGGGGCGCGAACACCGGGGAGCTGTTTTTT,TRBJ2-2,-,TRBV5-6,-
CASSLGQGRGSGELFF,TGCGCCAGCAGCTTGGGACAGGGGCGAGGTTCCGGGGAGCTGTTTTTT,TRBJ2-2,-,TRBV5-1,TRBD1
CASSLGTGRPYEQYF,TGTGCCAGCAGCTTAGGGACTGGGCGACCCTACGAGCAGTACTTC,TRBJ2-7,-,TRBV7-6,-
CASSLIRYEQYF,TGTGCCAGCAGTTTAATCAGATACGAGCAGTACTTC,TRBJ2-7,-,TRBV28,-
CASSQEGTGGRFTGELFF,TGCGCCAGCAGCCAAGAGGGGACAGGGGGGCGCTTTACCGGGGAGCTGTTTTTT,TRBJ2-2,-,TRBV4-1,TRBD1
CASSQPQVNTEAFF,TGCGCCAGCAGTCAGCCACAGGTGAACACTGAAGCTTTCTTT,TRBJ1-1,-,TRBV23-1,-
CASRESANYGYTF,TGCGCCAGCAGAGAATCAGCTAACTATGGCTACACCTTC,TRBJ1-2,-,TRBV10-2,-
CATSRDSGVGQPQHF,TGTGCCACCAGCAGAGATTCAGGGGTCGGGCAGCCCCAGCATTTT,TRBJ1-5,-,TRBV15,-
CASTPVWGVQIQETQYF,TGTGCCAGTACGCCAGTGTGGGGGGTCCAGATCCAAGAGACCCAGTACTTC,TRBJ2-5,-,TRBV19,-
CAIRDRGENTIYF,TGTGCCATCAGAGACAGGGGAGAAAACACCATATATTTT,TRBJ1-3,few,TRBV10-3,TRBD1
CASSDAGYGYTF,TGTGCCAGCAGTGATGCGGGGTATGGCTACACCTTC,TRBJ1-2,-,TRBV2,-
CASSRGSEQFF,TGTGCCAGCAGTAGGGGAAGTGAGCAGTTCTTC,TRBJ2-1,-,TRBV2,-
CASGGLAGGALSKNIQYF,TGTGCCAGTGGGGGTCTAGCGGGAGGGGCCCTCAGCAAAAACATTCAGTACTTC,TRBJ2-4,-,TRBV19,TRBD2
CASSLPGQGSGNTIYF,TGTGCCAGCAGCTTACCCGGACAGGGATCTGGAAACACCATATATTTT,TRBJ1-3,-,TRBV11-3,TRBD1
CASSLLGEAEQFF,TGTGCCAGCAGTTTACTAGGAGAGGCTGAGCAGTTCTTC,TRBJ2-1,few,TRBV28,-
CSVAPGDSGGTQYF,TGCAGCGTCGCCCCGGGGGACTCAGGGGGGACGCAGTATTTT,TRBJ2-3,-,TRBV29-1,-
CASSISSGLTNTEAFF,TGTGCCAGTAGTATATCGTCGGGATTGACGAACACTGAAGCTTTCTTT,TRBJ1-1,-,TRBV19,-
CASSLGLDRSYEQYF,TGCGCCAGCAGCTTGGGTTTGGACAGGTCCTACGAGCAGTACTTC,TRBJ2-7,-,TRBV5-1,TRBD1
CASSRGTGGVYEQYF,TGTGCCAGCAGTCGAGGGACAGGGGGCGTCTACGAGCAGTACTTC,TRBJ2-7,once,TRBV6-5,TRBD1
CASSPDSPSTDTQYF,TGTGCCAGCAGTCCGGACTCCCCGAGCACAGATACGCAGTATTTT,TRBJ2-3,-,TRBV2,-
CASSVTSGTYNEQFF,TGTGCCAGCAGCGTGACTAGCGGGACTTACAATGAGCAGTTCTTC,TRBJ2-1,-,TRBV9,TRBD2
CASSIPSGREGRDTGELFF,TGCGCCAGCAGCATTCCCTCTGGGCGGGAGGGCCGGGACACCGGGGAGCTGTTTTTT,TRBJ2-2,-,TRBV5-1,TRBD2
CASSKEGAPLSNYGYTF,TGTGCCAGCAGCAAAGAGGGGGCACCGCTCTCTAACTATGGCTACACCTTC,TRBJ1-2,-,TRBV21-1,-
CAISESGLAGGETQYF,TGTGCCATCAGTGAGTCAGGACTAGCGGGAGGCGAGACCCAGTACTTC,TRBJ2-5,-,TRBV10-3,TRBD2
CASSSRPRAYGYTF,TGTGCCAGCAGTTCCCGACCGAGGGCCTATGGCTACACCTTC,TRBJ1-2,few,TRBV27,-
CASSFCGRKLAANTGELFF,TGTGCCAGCAGTTTCTGCGGGAGAAAGCTAGCCGCGAACACCGGGGAGCTGTTTTTT,TRBJ2-2,few,TRBV28,TRBD2
CASSFRTGLYEQYF,TGTGCCAGCAGTTTTAGGACAGGGCTATACGAGCAGTACTTC,TRBJ2-7,-,TRBV27,TRBD1
CASSIGGANVLTF,TGTGCCAGTAGTATCGGGGGGGCCAACGTCCTGACTTTC,TRBJ2-6,-,TRBV19,-
CASSPDRSSYNSPLHF,TGTGCCAGCAGCCCGGACAGGAGCTCCTATAATTCACCCCTCCACTTT,TRBJ1-6,once,TRBV7-9,TRBD1